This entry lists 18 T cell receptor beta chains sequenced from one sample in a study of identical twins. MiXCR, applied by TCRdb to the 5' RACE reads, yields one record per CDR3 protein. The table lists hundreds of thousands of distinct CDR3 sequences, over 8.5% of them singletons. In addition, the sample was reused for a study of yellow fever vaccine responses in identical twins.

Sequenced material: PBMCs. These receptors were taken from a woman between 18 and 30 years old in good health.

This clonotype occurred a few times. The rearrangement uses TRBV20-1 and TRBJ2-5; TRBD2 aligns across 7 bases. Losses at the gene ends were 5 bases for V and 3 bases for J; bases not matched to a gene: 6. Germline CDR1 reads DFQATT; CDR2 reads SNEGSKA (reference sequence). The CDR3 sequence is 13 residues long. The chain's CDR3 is CSAPLAAEETQYF. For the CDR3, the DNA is TGCAGTGCTCCTCTAGCGGCTGAAGAGACCCAGTACTTC.

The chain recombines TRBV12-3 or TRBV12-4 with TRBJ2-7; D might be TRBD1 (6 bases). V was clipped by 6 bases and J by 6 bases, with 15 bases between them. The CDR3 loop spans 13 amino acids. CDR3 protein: CASRPIGGTEQYF. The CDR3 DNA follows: TGTGCCAGCAGACCTATAGGGGGAACCGAGCAGTACTTC.

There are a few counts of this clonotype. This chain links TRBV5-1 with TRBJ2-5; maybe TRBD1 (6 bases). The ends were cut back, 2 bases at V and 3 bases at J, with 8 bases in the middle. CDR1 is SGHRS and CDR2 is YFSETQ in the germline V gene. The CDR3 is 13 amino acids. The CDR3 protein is CASSFNREETQYF. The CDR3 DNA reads TGCGCCAGCAGCTTTAACAGGGAAGAGACCCAGTACTTC.

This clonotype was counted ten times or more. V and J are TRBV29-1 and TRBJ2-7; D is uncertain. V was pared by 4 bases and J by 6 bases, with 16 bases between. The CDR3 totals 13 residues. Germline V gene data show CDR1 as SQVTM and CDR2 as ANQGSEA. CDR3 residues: CSVVARPSGEQYF. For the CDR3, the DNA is TGCAGCGTTGTTGCCAGGCCATCGGGCGAGCAGTACTTC.

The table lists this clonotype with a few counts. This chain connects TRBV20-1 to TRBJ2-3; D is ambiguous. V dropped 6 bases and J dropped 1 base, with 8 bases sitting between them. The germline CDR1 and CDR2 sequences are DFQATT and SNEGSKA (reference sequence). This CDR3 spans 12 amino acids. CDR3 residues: CSAPARTDTQYF. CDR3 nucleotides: TGCAGTGCACCAGCACGCACAGATACGCAGTATTTT.

The CDR3 protein is CAWSVNLHVTGELFF. The CDR3 DNA sequence: TGTGCCTGGAGTGTAAATCTGCATGTTACCGGGGAGCTGTTTTTT. This sequence joins TRBV30 and TRBJ2-2; D is ambiguous. The length of the CDR3 is 15 residues. The germline CDR1 and CDR2 sequences are GTSNPN and SVGIG (reference sequence). Trimming cost V 0 bases and J 5 bases, with 13 bases left between them.

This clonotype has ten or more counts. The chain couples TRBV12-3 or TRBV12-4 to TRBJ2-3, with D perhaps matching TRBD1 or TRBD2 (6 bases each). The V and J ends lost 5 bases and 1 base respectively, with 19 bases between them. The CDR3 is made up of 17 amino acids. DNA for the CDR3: TGTGCCAGCAGTCCAAGGGGCGGGGCAGGGGGCACAGATACGCAGTATTTT. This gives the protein CASSPRGGAGGTDTQYF.

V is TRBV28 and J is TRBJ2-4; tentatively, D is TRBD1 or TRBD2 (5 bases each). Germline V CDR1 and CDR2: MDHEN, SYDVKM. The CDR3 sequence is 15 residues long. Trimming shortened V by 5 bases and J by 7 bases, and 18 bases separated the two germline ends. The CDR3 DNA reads TGTGCCAGCAGTCCCACGAGTAGGGGAGAGAACATTCAGTACTTC. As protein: CASSPTSRGENIQYF.

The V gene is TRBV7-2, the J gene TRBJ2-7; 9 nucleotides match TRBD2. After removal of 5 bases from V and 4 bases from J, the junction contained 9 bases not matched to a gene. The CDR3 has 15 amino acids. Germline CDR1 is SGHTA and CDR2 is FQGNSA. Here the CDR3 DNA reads TGTGCCAGCAGCCCCCTAACAGCGGGAGGTTACGAGCAGTACTTC. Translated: CASSPLTAGGYEQYF.

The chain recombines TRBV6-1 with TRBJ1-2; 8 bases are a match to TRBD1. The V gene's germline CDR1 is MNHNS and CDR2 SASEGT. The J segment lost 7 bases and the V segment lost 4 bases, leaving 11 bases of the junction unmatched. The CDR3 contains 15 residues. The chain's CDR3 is CASSGGQGRFVGYTF. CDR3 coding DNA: TGTGCCAGCAGTGGAGGACAGGGCCGATTCGTTGGCTACACCTTC.

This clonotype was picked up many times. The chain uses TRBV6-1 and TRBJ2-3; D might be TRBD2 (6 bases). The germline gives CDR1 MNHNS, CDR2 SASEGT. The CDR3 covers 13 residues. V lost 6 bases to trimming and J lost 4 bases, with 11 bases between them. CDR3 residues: CASRGPSADTQYF. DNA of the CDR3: TGTGCCAGCAGAGGGCCTAGCGCAGATACGCAGTATTTT.

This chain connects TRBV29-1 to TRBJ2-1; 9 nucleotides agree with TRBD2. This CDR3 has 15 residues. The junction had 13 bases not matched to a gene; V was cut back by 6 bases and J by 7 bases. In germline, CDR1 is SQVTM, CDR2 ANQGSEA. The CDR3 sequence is CSVLGLAGWGNEQFF. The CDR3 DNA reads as TGCAGCGTATTGGGGCTAGCGGGATGGGGAAATGAGCAGTTCTTC.

The chain's CDR3 is CASSLWQYQETQYF. CDR3 DNA sequence: TGCGCCAGCAGCTTGTGGCAGTACCAAGAGACCCAGTACTTC. The chain recombines TRBV5-1 with TRBJ2-5; D remains unclear. V was clipped by 1 base and J by 0 bases, with 7 bases between them. The length of the CDR3 is 14 residues. Germline CDR1 and CDR2: SGHRS and YFSETQ.

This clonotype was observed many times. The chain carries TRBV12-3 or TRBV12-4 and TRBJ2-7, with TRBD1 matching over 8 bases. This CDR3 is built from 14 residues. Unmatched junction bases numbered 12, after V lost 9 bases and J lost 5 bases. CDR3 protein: CASLTSDRAHEQYF. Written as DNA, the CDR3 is TGTGCCAGTCTTACATCGGACAGGGCCCACGAGCAGTACTTC.

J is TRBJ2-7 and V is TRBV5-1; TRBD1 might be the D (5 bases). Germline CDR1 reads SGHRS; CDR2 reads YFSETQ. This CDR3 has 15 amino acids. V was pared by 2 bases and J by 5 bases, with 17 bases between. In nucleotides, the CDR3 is TGCGCCAGCAGCTTCCAGGGCGATCATCGAAACGAGCAGTACTTC. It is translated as CASSFQGDHRNEQYF.

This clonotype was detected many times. CDR3 sequence: CATSRDFNEKLFF. In DNA form, the CDR3 reads TGTGCCACCAGCAGAGATTTTAATGAAAAACTGTTTTTT. This sequence joins TRBV15 and TRBJ1-4; D not resolved. The ends were cut back, 0 bases at V and 4 bases at J, with 3 bases in the middle. Looked up from germline, CDR1 is LNHNV and CDR2 is YYDKDF (reference sequence). The CDR3 spans 13 residues.

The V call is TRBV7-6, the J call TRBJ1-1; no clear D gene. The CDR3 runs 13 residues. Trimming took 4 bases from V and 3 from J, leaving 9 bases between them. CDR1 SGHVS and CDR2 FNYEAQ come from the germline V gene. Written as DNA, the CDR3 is TGTGCCAGCAGCTCCAATTTAGACACTGAAGCTTTCTTT. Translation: CASSSNLDTEAFF.

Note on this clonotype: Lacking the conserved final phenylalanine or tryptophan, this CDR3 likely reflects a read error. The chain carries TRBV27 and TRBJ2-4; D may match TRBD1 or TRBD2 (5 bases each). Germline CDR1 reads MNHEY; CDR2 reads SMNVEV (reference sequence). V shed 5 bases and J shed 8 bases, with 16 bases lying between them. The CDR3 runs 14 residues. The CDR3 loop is CASSPDVGGDIQYC. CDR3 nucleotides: TGTGCCAGCAGTCCCGATGTTGGGGGAGACATTCAGTACTGC.